The following is a T cell receptor beta chain sequence with its context. It has no known antigen specificity. No much larger clone is present one base from it, and per-base qualities are unavailable. The donors were healthy, HIV-negative adults who had no recently reported acute infections or vaccinations. Every donor was a Caucasian adult residing in Nashville, Tennessee, USA. CD8 memory samples were composed of magnetically selected CD45RO+ cells combined with CCR7-negative CD45RA+ effector memory (TemRA) cells. Blood was collected by leukapheresis, and PBMCs were isolated by Ficoll-Histopaque density gradient centrifugation and then cryopreserved in liquid nitrogen vapor phase. Analytical flow cytometry was used to check the purity and quantity of each magnetically sorted T cell population. Genomic DNA was isolated from every sorted fraction and measured by UV absorbance on a Nanodrop 2000c. Using the deep immunoSEQ assay, TCR CDR3 regions were amplified from genomic DNA by multiplex PCR. Genomic DNA extracted from each cell subset was distributed evenly over all wells of several immunoSEQ 96-well plates, and each plate served as one replicate. For sorted subsets, about 200 ng genomic DNA, equal to some 28,000 T cell genomes, was loaded into each replicate PCR. Purified libraries were measured with a Qubit 3.0 fluorometer, size-checked on a Bioanalyzer 2100, and measured again with the KAPA Library Quantification kit. A separate single-read 150-cycle Illumina NextSeq 550 flow cell was used to sequence each immunoSEQ 96-well plate. The authors' pipeline ran thus. The immunoSEQ output contained only junctional sequences without quality scores, so filtering could not match that applied to full-length reads. Sequences were annotated with PyIR, a Python wrapper for IgBLAST v1.9, using IMGT germline references to assign V/J genes and CDR3. Reads with weak V/J assignments (E-value above 1e-6), missing CDR3, stop codons, out-of-frame junctions, or ambiguous translated residues were removed. A V3J clonotype was defined by an identical inferred V gene, J gene, and CDR3 amino acid sequence. Percentage overlap between repertoires was calculated by dividing the number of shared unique clonotypes by the size of the smaller repertoire. RTK rarefaction, the Chao1 estimator, and Recon v2.1 estimates of unobserved clonotypes were used to assess repertoire richness. Generation probabilities were computed with OLGA for all TCRbeta clonotypes obtained by the gDNA method from several donors. Sourced from immuneACCESS, this table was stored by TCRdb with only in-frame sequences that have V and J called. A share of the clones is absent; for the studies checked, an unresolved V gene accounts for under half, and the remainder has no known explanation. That table is the source of V, J and clone size, and D and trimming were worked out from the DNA. Recorded for this sample are about 320,000 clones; around nine tenths of them occurred a single time. The ten biggest clones cover about a sixth of the sample.

These data are taken from a study of shared clonotypes between healthy human individuals (dated by TCRdb to 2018 to 2021). Regarding the research as a whole: The cohort comprised two women and a few men aged 18 to 49 years. The study deeply sequenced blood TCR repertoires of five healthy adults to estimate repertoire size and the extent of clonotype sharing between individuals. To increase sequencing depth and limit assay-specific biases, different laboratories used diverse techniques to prepare libraries and sequence TCR repertoires. For each donor, CD4 naive and CD4 memory were each run on three plates, CD8 naive on two plates, and CD8 memory on one plate. Each donor's leukapheresis produced roughly between roughly 0.85 and 9.5 billion PBMCs.

Beyond this particular receptor, the publication reports: The small number of donors limited the genetic and exposure-history diversity represented. Based on pairwise subsampling, the degree of clonotype sharing among donors was expected to be affected by sequencing depth. Only blood was sampled, and tissue TCR repertoires likely differ from those in blood. Approximately 5% of naive CD4, 3.5% of naive CD8, 2.3% of memory CD4, and around 0.42% of memory CD8 clonotypes were shared across several donors. Rarefaction of sorted-subset datasets indicated incomplete sequencing despite the large sequencing depth. Naive subsets generally had larger estimated clonotype richness than memory subsets did. Compared with non-shared clonotypes, clonotypes shared by all four sorted-subset donors had higher generation probabilities.

The receptor's source is a man aged 18-30 years in good health. Material for sequencing was memory CD8+ T cells sorted from blood. In the paper's terms, the cell subset or site label means: CD45RO+ cells pooled with CCR7-negative TemRA cells.

CDR3 sequence: CASNHYNEQFF. At the DNA level, the sequence is TGCGCCAGCAACCATTACAATGAGCAGTTCTTC. The rearranged chain carries TRBV5-1 and TRBJ2-1; too little of a D gene remains to name it. As encoded in the germline V gene, CDR1 is SGHRS while CDR2 is YFSETQ. Its CDR3 holds 11 amino acids, cysteine through phenylalanine. The retained sequence is limited to the CDR3, 33 bases, with the frame set at the first base. At the junction V is shortened by 6 bases and J by 4 bases, with 5 bases in between.